Shown below are 13 T cell receptor beta chains from a single sample sequenced in a study of technical replicates of blood from a handful of donors (dated by TCRdb to the late 2010s). Library construction relied on the immunoSEQ multiplex PCR assay. TCRdb carries this immuneACCESS record with in-frame sequences only. Its versions omit some clonotypes, under half of them owing to an unresolved V gene in the studies checked, with the rest unexplained. For this sample there are roughly 70,000 clones; 92% appear just once. Around 0.37% of the sample lies in the top ten. Material: T cells isolated from PBMCs. Receptors were obtained from a human donor in good health.

The chain has TRBV5-1 and TRBJ1-1; D gene ambiguous. The germline CDR1 and CDR2 sequences are SGHRS and YFSETQ. This CDR3 has 11 residues. V was clipped by 4 bases and J by 5 bases, with 6 bases between them. As DNA, the CDR3 is TGCGCCAGCAGCCCGGGAACTGAAGCTTTCTTT. This sequence encodes CASSPGTEAFF.

The chain couples TRBV5-5 to TRBJ1-1; TRBD1 is a possible D gene (5 bases). Germline CDR1 reads SGHKS; CDR2 reads YYEKEE (reference sequence). The CDR3 length is 15 residues. V was pared by 4 bases and J by 4 bases, with 17 bases between. The CDR3 is CASSAEGVWGTEAFF. CDR3 bases: TGTGCCAGCAGCGCCGAAGGGGTCTGGGGCACTGAAGCTTTCTTT.

This chain joins TRBV6-1 and TRBJ2-7; a weak D match, TRBD2 (5 bases). The CDR3 length is 11 residues. The V gene's germline CDR1 is MNHNS and CDR2 SASEGT. V gave up 7 bases and J gave up 3 bases, with 7 bases separating them. The CDR3 protein is CASKEGYEQYF. CDR3 sequence (DNA): TGTGCCAGCAAAGAGGGCTACGAGCAGTACTTC.

The chain's CDR3 is CASSLSIGGEQYF. As DNA, the CDR3 is TGTGCCAGCAGCTTATCTATAGGGGGTGAGCAGTACTTC. The gene calls are TRBV7-6 and TRBJ2-7; the D gene is possibly TRBD1 (6 bases). This CDR3 is 13 amino acids long. Trimming took off 2 bases at V and 7 bases at J, with 12 bases between the two ends. Germline V gene lookup returns CDR1 SGHVS and CDR2 FNYEAQ.

The chain is built from TRBV10-2 and TRBJ2-1, with TRBD2 identical over 7 bases. Germline CDR1 reads WSHSY; CDR2 reads SAAADI. The CDR3 runs 14 residues. V trimming: 6 bases; J trimming: 8 bases; junction bases outside the gene matches: 10. CDR3 DNA: TGCGCCAGCAGAACCGGGACTACATCAGATGAGCAGTTCTTC. The encoded protein is CASRTGTTSDEQFF.

This sequence joins TRBV7-2 and TRBJ1-4, with TRBD1 identical over 8 bases. Germline-derived CDR1 and CDR2 are SGHTA and FQGNSA. Trimming removed 2 bases from V and 7 bases from J; junction bases left unmatched: 9. The CDR3 totals 16 residues. The CDR3 sequence: CASSLRGPGGGEKLFF. The CDR3 coding sequence is TGTGCCAGCAGCTTAAGAGGGCCAGGGGGCGGTGAAAAACTGTTTTTT. Filled out from reference TRBV7-2 and TRBJ1-4, the complete variable domain reads GAGVSQSPSNKVTEKGKDVELRCDPISGHTALYWYRQSLGQGLEFLIYFQGNSAPDKSGLPSDRFSAERTGGSVSTLTIQRTQQEDSAVYLCASSLRGPGGGEKLFFGSGTQLSVL.

The J gene is TRBJ1-5, the V gene TRBV9, with D maybe TRBD1 (6 bases). V lost 4 bases and J lost 7, with 9 bases in between. The CDR3 is made up of 12 amino acids. Germline lookup yields CDR1 SGDLS and CDR2 YYNGEE. The CDR3 region is CASSMGAQPQHF. In nucleotides, the CDR3 is TGTGCCAGCAGCATGGGGGCCCAGCCCCAGCATTTT.

V gene TRBV7-6 combines with J gene TRBJ2-7; 8 bases map to TRBD2. The germline CDR1 and CDR2 sequences are SGHVS and FNYEAQ. The V gene end was trimmed by 4 bases and the J gene end by 4 bases; junction bases not matched to a gene: 18. The CDR3 totals 18 residues. Here the CDR3 reads CASSSPREASEGAYEQYF. The CDR3 coding sequence is TGTGCCAGCAGCTCCCCGCGGGAGGCCTCCGAGGGAGCATACGAGCAGTACTTC.

This chain uses TRBV6-1 with TRBJ1-1, with 7 bases fitting TRBD1. V trimming: 4 bases; J trimming: 4 bases; junction bases outside the gene matches: 3. CDR3 length: 13 amino acids. The germline CDR1 and CDR2 sequences are MNHNS and SASEGT. The CDR3 nucleotides read TGTGCCAGCAGTGGATCAGGGGGCACTGAAGCTTTCTTT. Translating gives CASSGSGGTEAFF.

This clone showed up just once. The chain is built from TRBV6-1 and TRBJ2-3, with 12 bases that match TRBD2. Germline V CDR1 and CDR2: MNHNS, SASEGT. Trimming cost V 2 bases and J 2 bases; bases outside gene matches: 11. The CDR3 is 19 residues long. CDR3 in DNA: TGTGCCAGCAGTGAAACGCTAGCGGGAGGGCCGGGAGACACAGATACGCAGTATTTT. It codes for CASSETLAGGPGDTDTQYF.

The J gene is TRBJ2-2, the V gene TRBV7-6; 7 nucleotides match TRBD2. CDR3 length: 15 residues. Unmatched junction bases numbered 1, after V lost 0 bases and J lost 3 bases. Germline V gene sequence: CDR1 SGHVS, CDR2 FNYEAQ. The CDR3 nucleotides read TGTGCCAGCAGCTTAGCGGGAGGGGACACCGGGGAGCTGTTTTTT. Protein: CASSLAGGDTGELFF. The full variable domain, completed using reference TRBV7-6 and TRBJ2-2, is GAGVSQSPRYKVTKRGQDVALRCDPISGHVSLYWYRQALGQGPEFLTYFNYEAQQDKSGLPNDRFSAERPEGSISTLTIQRTEQRDSAMYRCASSLAGGDTGELFFGEGSRLTVL.

The chain carries TRBV19 and TRBJ1-2; weak D call: TRBD1 (5 bases). CDR1 and CDR2 from the germline V gene are LNHDA and SQIVND (reference sequence). Deletions cut 6 bases from V and 7 bases from J, with 12 bases between. This CDR3 is built from 12 residues. CDR3 amino acids: CASSYGGTGYTF. The DNA for the CDR3 is TGTGCCAGTAGCTATGGGGGGACTGGCTACACCTTC.

The gene calls are TRBV6-1 and TRBJ1-1, with D unresolved. Per the germline V gene, CDR1 is MNHNS and CDR2 is SASEGT. V lost 7 bases to trimming and J lost 1 base, with 10 bases between them. This CDR3 is 13 amino acids long. The CDR3 DNA follows: TGTGCCAGCACCCAGGAGGGGAACACTGAAGCTTTCTTT. Translated, it gives CASTQEGNTEAFF.